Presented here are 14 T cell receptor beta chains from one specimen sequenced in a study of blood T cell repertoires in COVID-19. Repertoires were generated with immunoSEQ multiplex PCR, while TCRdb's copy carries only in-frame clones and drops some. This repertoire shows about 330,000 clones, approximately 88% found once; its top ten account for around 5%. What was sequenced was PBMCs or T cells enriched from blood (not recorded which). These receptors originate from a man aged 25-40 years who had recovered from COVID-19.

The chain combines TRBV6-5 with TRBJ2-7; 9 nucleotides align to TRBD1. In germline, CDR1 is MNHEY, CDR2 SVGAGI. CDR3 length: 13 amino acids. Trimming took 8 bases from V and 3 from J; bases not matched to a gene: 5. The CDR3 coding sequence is TGTGCCAGCGGGTGGACAGGGGACTACGAGCAGTACTTC. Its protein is CASGWTGDYEQYF.

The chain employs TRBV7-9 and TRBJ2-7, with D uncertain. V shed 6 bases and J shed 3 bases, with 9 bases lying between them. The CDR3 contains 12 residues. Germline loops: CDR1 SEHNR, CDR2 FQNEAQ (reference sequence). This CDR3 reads CASSTNYYEQYF. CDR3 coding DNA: TGTGCCAGCAGTACAAACTACTACGAGCAGTACTTC.

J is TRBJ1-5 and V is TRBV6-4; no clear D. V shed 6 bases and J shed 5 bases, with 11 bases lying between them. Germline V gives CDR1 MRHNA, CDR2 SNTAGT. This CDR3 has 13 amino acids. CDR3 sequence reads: CASSLGEDQPQHF. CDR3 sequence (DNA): TGTGCCAGCAGCCTCGGGGAGGATCAGCCCCAGCATTTT.

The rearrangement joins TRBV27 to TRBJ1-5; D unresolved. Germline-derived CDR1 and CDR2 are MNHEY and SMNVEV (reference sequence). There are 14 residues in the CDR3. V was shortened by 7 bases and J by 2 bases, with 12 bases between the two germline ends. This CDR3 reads CASTSGFGNQPQHF. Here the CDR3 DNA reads TGTGCCAGCACCTCCGGGTTTGGCAATCAGCCCCAGCATTTT.

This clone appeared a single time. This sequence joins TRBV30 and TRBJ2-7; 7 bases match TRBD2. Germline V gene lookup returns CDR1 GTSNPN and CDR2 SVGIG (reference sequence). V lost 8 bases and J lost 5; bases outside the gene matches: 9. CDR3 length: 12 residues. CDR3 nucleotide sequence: TGTGCCGGGGGACTACCCCTTAACGAGCAGTACTTC. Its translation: CAGGLPLNEQYF.

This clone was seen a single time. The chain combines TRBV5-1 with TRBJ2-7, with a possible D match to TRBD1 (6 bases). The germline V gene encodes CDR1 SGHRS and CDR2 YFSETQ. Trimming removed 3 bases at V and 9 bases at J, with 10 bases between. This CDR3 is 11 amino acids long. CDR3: CASSSDRGQYF. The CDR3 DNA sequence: TGCGCCAGCAGCTCGGACAGAGGGCAGTACTTC.

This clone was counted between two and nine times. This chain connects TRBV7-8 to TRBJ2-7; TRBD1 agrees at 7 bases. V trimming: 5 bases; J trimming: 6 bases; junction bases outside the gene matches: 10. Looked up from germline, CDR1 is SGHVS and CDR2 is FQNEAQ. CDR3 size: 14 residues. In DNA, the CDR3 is TGTGCCAGCAGCGCAGGGACAGCCTTCTCCGAGCAGTACTTC. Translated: CASSAGTAFSEQYF. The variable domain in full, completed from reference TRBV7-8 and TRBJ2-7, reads GAGVSQSPRYKVAKRGQDVALRCDPISGHVSLFWYQQALGQGPEFLTYFQNEAQLDKSGLPSDRFFAERPEGSVSTLKIQRTQQEDSAVYLCASSAGTAFSEQYFGPGTRLTVT.

The CDR3 DNA is TGTGCCAGCAGCCTTAGCGAGGGTCCCTACGAGCAGTACTTC. Residues: CASSLSEGPYEQYF. The chain has TRBV3-1 (or the pseudogene TRBV3-2) and TRBJ2-7, with D tentatively TRBD2 (5 bases). This CDR3 has 14 amino acids. Deletions cut 4 bases from V and 2 bases from J, with 12 bases between. CDR1 is LGHDT and CDR2 is YNNKEL in the germline V gene (reference sequence).

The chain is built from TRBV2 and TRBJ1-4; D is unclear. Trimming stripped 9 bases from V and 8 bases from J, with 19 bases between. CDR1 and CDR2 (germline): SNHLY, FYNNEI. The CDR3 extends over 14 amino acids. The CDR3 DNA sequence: TGTGCCAGTAGAAAATTCGGAGGGATCGAAAAACTGTTTTTT. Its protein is CASRKFGGIEKLFF.

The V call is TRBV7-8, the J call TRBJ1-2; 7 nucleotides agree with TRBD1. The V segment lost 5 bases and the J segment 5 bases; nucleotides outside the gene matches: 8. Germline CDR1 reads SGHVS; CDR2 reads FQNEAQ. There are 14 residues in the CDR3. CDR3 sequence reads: CASSPTTGRYGYTF. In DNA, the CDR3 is TGTGCCAGCAGCCCCACGACAGGGCGATATGGCTACACCTTC. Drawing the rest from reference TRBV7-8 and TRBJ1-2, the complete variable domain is GAGVSQSPRYKVAKRGQDVALRCDPISGHVSLFWYQQALGQGPEFLTYFQNEAQLDKSGLPSDRFFAERPEGSVSTLKIQRTQQEDSAVYLCASSPTTGRYGYTFGSGTRLTVV.

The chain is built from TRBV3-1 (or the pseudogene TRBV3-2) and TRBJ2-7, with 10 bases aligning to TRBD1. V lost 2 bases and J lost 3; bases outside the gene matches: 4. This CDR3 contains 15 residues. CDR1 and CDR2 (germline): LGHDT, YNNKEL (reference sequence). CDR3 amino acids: CASSQSGTGVYEQYF. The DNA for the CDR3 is TGTGCCAGCAGCCAATCCGGGACAGGGGTCTACGAGCAGTACTTC.

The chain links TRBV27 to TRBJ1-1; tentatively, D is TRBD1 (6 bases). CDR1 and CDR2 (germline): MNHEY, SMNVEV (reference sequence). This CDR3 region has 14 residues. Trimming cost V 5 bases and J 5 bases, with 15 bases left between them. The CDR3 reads CASSPAGGATEAFF. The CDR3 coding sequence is TGTGCCAGCAGTCCTGCCGGGGGGGCAACTGAAGCTTTCTTT.

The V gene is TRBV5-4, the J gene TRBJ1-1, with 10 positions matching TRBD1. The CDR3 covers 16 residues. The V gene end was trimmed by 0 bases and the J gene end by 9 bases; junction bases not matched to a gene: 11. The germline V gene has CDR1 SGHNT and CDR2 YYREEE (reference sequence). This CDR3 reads CASSLVGGGQGNKAFF. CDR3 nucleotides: TGTGCCAGCAGCTTGGTCGGAGGGGGACAGGGGAATAAAGCTTTCTTT.

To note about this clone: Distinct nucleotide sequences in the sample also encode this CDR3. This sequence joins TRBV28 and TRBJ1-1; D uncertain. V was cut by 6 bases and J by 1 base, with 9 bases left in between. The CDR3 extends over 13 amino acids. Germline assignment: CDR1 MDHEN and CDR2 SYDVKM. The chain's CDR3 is CASSLGGNTEAFF. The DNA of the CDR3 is TGTGCCAGCAGCTTGGGAGGGAACACTGAAGCTTTCTTT.